The entry that follows covers one T cell receptor (beta chain) sequence. The data originate from a study of blood T cell repertoires in COVID-19. TCRdb's copy holds only in-frame clones and misses some; the assay was immunoSEQ multiplex PCR. The repertoire holds about 240,000 clones, with 86% as singletons. Germline-derived CDR1 and CDR2 are MGHRA and YSYEKL. The V end was cut by 4 bases, the J end by 0 bases, with 9 bases between. The CDR3 runs to 14 residues. The sample was peripheral blood. The rearrangement links TRBV4-1 to TRBJ1-1; TRBD1 might be the D (5 bases). The clonotype originates from a man aged 55 to 70 with acute or convalescent COVID-19. This CDR3 reads CASSPTALNTEAFF. The CDR3 nucleotides are TGCGCCAGCAGCCCGACAGCCTTGAACACTGAAGCTTTCTTT.